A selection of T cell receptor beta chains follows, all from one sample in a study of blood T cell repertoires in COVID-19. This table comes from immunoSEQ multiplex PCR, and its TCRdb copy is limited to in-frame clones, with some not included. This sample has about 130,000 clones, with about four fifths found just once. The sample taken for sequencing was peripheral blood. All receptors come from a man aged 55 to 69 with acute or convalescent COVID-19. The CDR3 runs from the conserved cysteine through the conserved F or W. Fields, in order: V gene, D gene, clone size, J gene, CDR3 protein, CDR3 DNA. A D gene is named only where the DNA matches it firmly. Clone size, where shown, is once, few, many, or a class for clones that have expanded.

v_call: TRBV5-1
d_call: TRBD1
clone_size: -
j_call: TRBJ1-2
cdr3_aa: CASSPGDRASNYGYTF
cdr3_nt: TGCGCCAGCAGCCCGGGGGACAGGGCATCTAACTATGGCTACACCTTC

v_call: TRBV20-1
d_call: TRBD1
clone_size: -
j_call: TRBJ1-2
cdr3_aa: CSASDRVGYGYTF
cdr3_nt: TGCAGTGCTAGTGACAGGGTCGGCTATGGCTACACCTTC

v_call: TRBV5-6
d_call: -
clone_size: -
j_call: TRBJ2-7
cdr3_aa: CASSPQGNSYEQYF
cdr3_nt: TGTGCCAGCAGCCCCCAGGGGAACTCCTACGAGCAGTACTTC

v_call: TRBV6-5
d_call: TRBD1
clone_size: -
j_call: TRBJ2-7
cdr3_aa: CASSRSRDRVYEQYF
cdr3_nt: TGTGCCAGCAGCCGAAGCCGGGACAGGGTCTACGAGCAGTACTTC

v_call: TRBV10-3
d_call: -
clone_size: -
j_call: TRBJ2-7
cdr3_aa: CAISVEGLYEQYF
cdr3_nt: TGTGCCATCAGTGTGGAGGGGCTCTACGAGCAGTACTTC

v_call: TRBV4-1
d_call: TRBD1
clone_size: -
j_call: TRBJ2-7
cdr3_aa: CASSQGGQAIPYEQYF
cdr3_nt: TGCGCCAGCAGCCAAGGGGGACAGGCAATCCCCTACGAGCAGTACTTC

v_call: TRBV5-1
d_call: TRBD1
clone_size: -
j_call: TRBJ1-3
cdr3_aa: CASSLAAGGNGNTIYF
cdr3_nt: TGCGCCAGCAGCTTGGCCGCAGGGGGGAATGGAAACACCATATATTTT

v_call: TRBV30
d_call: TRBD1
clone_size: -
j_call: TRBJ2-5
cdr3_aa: CAWSTQGGVGTQYF
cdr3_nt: TGTGCCTGGAGTACACAGGGGGGAGTTGGGACCCAGTACTTC

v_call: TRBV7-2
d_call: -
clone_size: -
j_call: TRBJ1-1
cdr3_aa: CASRAGGRVTEAFF
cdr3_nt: TGTGCCAGCAGGGCCGGGGGTCGGGTCACTGAAGCTTTCTTT

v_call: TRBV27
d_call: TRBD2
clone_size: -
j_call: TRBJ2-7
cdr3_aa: CASTPAGTSGRYEQYF
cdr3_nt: TGTGCCAGCACTCCTGCCGGGACTAGCGGGAGATACGAGCAGTACTTC

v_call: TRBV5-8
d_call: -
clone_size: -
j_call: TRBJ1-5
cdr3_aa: CASSFQGLGNQPQHF
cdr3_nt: TGTGCCAGCAGCTTTCAGGGGCTGGGCAATCAGCCCCAGCATTTT

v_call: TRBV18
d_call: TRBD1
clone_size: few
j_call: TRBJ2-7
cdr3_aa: CASSPGTGDYREQYF
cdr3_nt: TGTGCCAGCTCACCAGGGACAGGGGACTACCGTGAGCAGTACTTC

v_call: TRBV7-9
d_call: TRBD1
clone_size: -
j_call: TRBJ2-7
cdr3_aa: CASTGQGSYEQYF
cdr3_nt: TGTGCCAGCACCGGACAGGGAAGCTACGAGCAGTACTTC

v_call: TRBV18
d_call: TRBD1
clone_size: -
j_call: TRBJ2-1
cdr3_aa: CASSPTGGYEQFF
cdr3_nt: TGTGCCAGCTCACCGACAGGGGGTTATGAGCAGTTCTTC

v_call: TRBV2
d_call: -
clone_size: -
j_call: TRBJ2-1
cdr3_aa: CASSEALSTNEQFF
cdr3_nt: TGTGCCAGCAGTGAAGCGTTGAGTACGAATGAGCAGTTCTTC

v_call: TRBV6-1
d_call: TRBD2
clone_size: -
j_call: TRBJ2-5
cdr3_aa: CASSDLPRLAGTGETQYF
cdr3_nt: TGTGCCAGCAGTGATCTACCAAGACTAGCGGGAACGGGGGAGACCCAGTACTTC

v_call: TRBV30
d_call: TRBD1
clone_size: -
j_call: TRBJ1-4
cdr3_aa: CAWSGQGRRTDNEKLFF
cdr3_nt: TGTGCCTGGAGTGGACAGGGGCGCCGCACGGATAATGAAAAACTGTTTTTT